Each of the 21 T cell receptor beta chains below was sequenced from the same sample in a study of T cells after yellow fever vaccination. MiXCR, applied by TCRdb to the 5' RACE reads, yields one record per CDR3 protein. Here the sample spans 180,000 or so distinct CDR3 sequences, 8% to 13% being singletons. Sequenced material: CD8+ T cells sorted from PBMCs, taken 15 days after the yellow fever booster vaccination. Receptors were obtained from a man aged 18 to 35 who received the YFV17D yellow fever vaccine.

The chain has TRBV5-1 and TRBJ2-3; 13 bases are a match to TRBD2. V dropped 0 bases and J dropped 1; count of bases not matched to a gene: 5. Germline V gene lookup returns CDR1 SGHRS and CDR2 YFSETQ. There are 18 residues in the CDR3. The CDR3 is CASSLATSGGAGTDTQYF. CDR3 nucleotides: TGCGCCAGCAGCTTGGCCACTAGCGGGGGGGCAGGCACAGATACGCAGTATTTT.

In this sample, this clonotype turned up a few times. The genes are TRBV6-5 and TRBJ2-3, with 9 bases fitting TRBD1. Trimming took 2 bases from V and 0 from J; bases not matched to a gene: 12. The CDR3 consists of 19 residues. Germline CDR1 and CDR2: MNHEY and SVGAGI. The CDR3 nucleotides read TGTGCCAGCAGTTACCGCGCAACCTGGGACAGGGAAAGCACAGATACGCAGTATTTT. Its translation is CASSYRATWDRESTDTQYF.

This clonotype was picked up many times. The chain carries TRBV12-3 or TRBV12-4 and TRBJ1-3; D is uncertain. CDR3 length equals 12 residues. V was trimmed by 8 bases and J by 1 base, leaving 6 bases between them. CDR3 bases: TGTGCCAGCCCCTCTTCTGGAAACACCATATATTTT. Protein product: CASPSSGNTIYF.

This clonotype occurred a few times. The V and J genes are TRBV29-1 and TRBJ2-7, with D possibly matching TRBD1 (6 bases). Germline V lookup: CDR1 SQVTM, CDR2 ANQGSEA. This CDR3 region has 11 residues. V was cut by 3 bases and J by 9 bases, with 12 bases left in between. The CDR3 coding sequence is TGCAGCGTTGAGGACAGATCCAGGCAGTACTTC. Residues: CSVEDRSRQYF.

This clonotype was seen a handful of times. CDR3 DNA: TGTGCCAGCGGGCTAAGAAATGGCTACACCTTC. It translates to CASGLRNGYTF. The chain joins TRBV12-3 or TRBV12-4 to TRBJ1-2; D gene unclear. The V gene lost 8 bases and the J gene lost 6 bases, with 10 bases spanning the gap. CDR3 length: 11 amino acids.

This clonotype was detected only a few times. The chain is built from TRBV10-3 and TRBJ1-6, with D uncertain. The CDR3 extends over 14 amino acids. The V gene's germline CDR1 is ENHRY and CDR2 SYGVKD. V lost 1 base and J lost 5, with 6 bases in between. CDR3 sequence: CAISELGNNSPLHF. In DNA form, the CDR3 reads TGTGCCATCAGTGAGTTGGGGAATAATTCACCCCTCCACTTT.

This clonotype was detected ten times or more. This chain links TRBV9 with TRBJ1-5, with D unclear. V lost 0 bases to trimming and J lost 4 bases, with 8 bases between them. The CDR3 is 14 residues long. In germline, CDR1 is SGDLS, CDR2 YYNGEE. Here the CDR3 DNA reads TGTGCCAGCAGCGTAGCGCCCTTTAATCAGCCCCAGCATTTT. It specifies CASSVAPFNQPQHF.

This clonotype appeared many times. The V gene is TRBV7-2, the J gene TRBJ2-7, with D possibly TRBD2 on 6 matching bases. The V end lost 2 bases, the J end lost 1 base, and 9 bases lay between the germline ends. Germline V gene data show CDR1 as SGHTA and CDR2 as FQGNSA. This CDR3 has 14 amino acids. The CDR3 nucleotides read TGTGCCAGCAGCTTAAGTGCGGGGTCCTACGAGCAGTACTTC. It translates to CASSLSAGSYEQYF.

This clonotype was picked up a small number of times. The chain recombines TRBV9 with TRBJ2-1; TRBD2 matches 8 bases. Germline trimming cut 7 bases from V and 8 bases from J; bases unmatched to any gene: 11. Per germline, CDR1 SGDLS and CDR2 YYNGEE. CDR3 length: 14 amino acids. The CDR3 DNA sequence: TGTGCCAGCGGTGGACTAGCTCGGACCTATGAGCAGTTCTTC. It encodes CASGGLARTYEQFF.

V gene TRBV11-2 combines with J gene TRBJ1-1, with 7 bases matching TRBD1. Per the germline V gene, CDR1 is SGHAT and CDR2 is FQNNGV. Trimming cost V 4 bases and J 8 bases; bases outside gene matches: 10. The CDR3 is 14 amino acids. The CDR3 is CASSWTTGPNEAFF. CDR3 nucleotide sequence: TGTGCCAGCAGCTGGACGACAGGGCCAAACGAAGCTTTCTTT.

The sample holds a few counts of this clonotype. The chain is built from TRBV7-8 and TRBJ2-2; possible D gene TRBD1, 7 bases. The V end was cut by 2 bases, the J end by 4 bases, with 11 bases between. Looked up from germline, CDR1 is SGHVS and CDR2 is FQNEAQ. The CDR3 length is 15 residues. DNA for the CDR3: TGTGCCAGCAGCTTAACAGGGGAGGTCACCGGGGAGCTGTTTTTT. Translated: CASSLTGEVTGELFF. Full variable domain (remainder filled in from reference TRBV7-8 and TRBJ2-2): GAGVSQSPRYKVAKRGQDVALRCDPISGHVSLFWYQQALGQGPEFLTYFQNEAQLDKSGLPSDRFFAERPEGSVSTLKIQRTQQEDSAVYLCASSLTGEVTGELFFGEGSRLTVL.

This clonotype was recorded many times. The rearrangement uses TRBV11-2 and TRBJ2-6, with 8 bases aligning to TRBD1. This CDR3 spans 16 amino acids. Germline assignment: CDR1 SGHAT and CDR2 FQNNGV. With 4 bases clipped from V and 2 bases from J, the junction kept 4 bases outside the gene matches. The CDR3: CASSSGGPAGANVLTF. The DNA for the CDR3 is TGTGCCAGCAGCTCAGGGGGCCCGGCTGGGGCCAACGTCCTGACTTTC.

This clonotype came up many times. The chain joins TRBV10-3 to TRBJ2-7; a possible D gene is TRBD1 (7 bases). The V end lost 3 bases, the J end lost 6 bases, and 15 bases lay between the germline ends. Per germline, CDR1 ENHRY and CDR2 SYGVKD. The CDR3 runs 14 residues. Written as DNA, the CDR3 is TGTGCCATCAGTGAAAATCGACAGGGAGGCGAGCAGTACGTC. The encoded protein is CAISENRQGGEQYV.

This clonotype was counted between two and nine times. V usage is TRBV12-3 or TRBV12-4 and J usage is TRBJ2-5; 8 nucleotides line up with TRBD1. V was clipped by 3 bases and J by 5 bases; unmatched bases: 20. The CDR3 length is 19 residues. CDR3 region: CASSFREWGQAFSAETQYF. CDR3 DNA: TGTGCCAGCAGTTTTCGAGAATGGGGACAGGCGTTTTCCGCCGAGACCCAGTACTTC.

The chain uses TRBV11-2 and TRBJ2-3, with unresolved D. Trimming took 2 bases from V and 5 from J, leaving 8 bases between them. The germline V gene encodes CDR1 SGHAT and CDR2 FQNNGV. The CDR3 extends over 13 amino acids. CDR3 nucleotide sequence: TGTGCCAGCAGCTTATGGAGCCTAGATACGCAGTATTTT. Its translation: CASSLWSLDTQYF.

This clonotype was counted only a few times. The chain employs TRBV12-3 or TRBV12-4 and TRBJ2-5; weak D call: TRBD2 (6 bases). The CDR3 loop spans 14 amino acids. The V and J ends lost 3 bases and 1 base respectively, with 9 bases between them. The CDR3 nucleotides read TGTGCCAGCAGTTTCGGCGGGGCCCAAGAGACCCAGTACTTC. Protein product: CASSFGGAQETQYF.

This clonotype was picked up a small number of times. The rearrangement links TRBV7-6 to TRBJ2-1, with 12 bases matching TRBD2. The CDR3 runs 17 residues. Germline CDR1 SGHVS, CDR2 FNYEAQ. V lost 2 bases, J lost 0 bases, and 2 bases stayed unmatched. The CDR3 DNA reads as TGTGCCAGCAGCTTACTAGCGGGGGGGAGCTCCTACAATGAGCAGTTCTTC. This gives the protein CASSLLAGGSSYNEQFF.

The chain links TRBV11-2 to TRBJ1-1, with D unclear. The V and J ends lost 5 bases and 6 bases respectively, with 7 bases between them. The germline gives CDR1 SGHAT, CDR2 FQNNGV. The CDR3 consists of 11 residues. CDR3 in amino acids: CASSLKPEAFF. DNA of the CDR3: TGTGCCAGCAGCCTGAAACCTGAAGCTTTCTTT. The full variable domain, in which reference TRBV11-2 and TRBJ1-1 provide the parts outside the CDR3, is EAGVAQSPRYKIIEKRQSVAFWCNPISGHATLYWYQQILGQGPKLLIQFQNNGVVDDSQLPKDRFSAERLKGVDSTLKIQPAKLEDSAVYLCASSLKPEAFFGQGTRLTVV.

This clonotype showed up many times. V and J are TRBV7-2 and TRBJ1-1; 7 nucleotides match TRBD1. The CDR3 is made up of 14 amino acids. Germline trimming cut 3 bases from V and 3 bases from J; bases unmatched to any gene: 4. Germline CDR1 reads SGHTA; CDR2 reads FQGNSA. The CDR3 loop reads CASSLTGRDTEAFF. As DNA, the CDR3 is TGTGCCAGCAGCTTGACAGGGCGGGACACTGAAGCTTTCTTT.

The chain combines TRBV7-9 with TRBJ1-5, with no clear D. The CDR3 has 14 amino acids. The germline CDR1 and CDR2 sequences are SEHNR and FQNEAQ (reference sequence). With 1 base removed from V and 6 bases from J, the gap between germline ends came to 10 bases. This chain's CDR3 is CASSLDGLTQPQHF. The DNA of the CDR3 is TGTGCCAGCAGCTTAGACGGCTTGACTCAGCCCCAGCATTTT. The variable domain in full, with the rest retrieved from reference TRBV7-9 and TRBJ1-5, is DTGVSQNPRHKITKRGQNVTFRCDPISEHNRLYWYRQTLGQGPEFLTYFQNEAQLEKSRLLSDRFSAERPKGSFSTLEIQRTEQGDSAMYLCASSLDGLTQPQHFGDGTRLSIL.

This clonotype appeared a few times. This chain uses TRBV7-9 with TRBJ1-6, with D unresolved. Trimming left V 4 bases short and J 4 bases short, with 20 bases between. The CDR3 has 18 amino acids. Germline V gene lookup returns CDR1 SEHNR and CDR2 FQNEAQ (reference sequence). The CDR3: CASSSDRPRNAYNSPLHF. The CDR3 DNA follows: TGTGCCAGCAGCTCCGATAGACCGAGGAATGCTTATAATTCACCCCTCCACTTT.